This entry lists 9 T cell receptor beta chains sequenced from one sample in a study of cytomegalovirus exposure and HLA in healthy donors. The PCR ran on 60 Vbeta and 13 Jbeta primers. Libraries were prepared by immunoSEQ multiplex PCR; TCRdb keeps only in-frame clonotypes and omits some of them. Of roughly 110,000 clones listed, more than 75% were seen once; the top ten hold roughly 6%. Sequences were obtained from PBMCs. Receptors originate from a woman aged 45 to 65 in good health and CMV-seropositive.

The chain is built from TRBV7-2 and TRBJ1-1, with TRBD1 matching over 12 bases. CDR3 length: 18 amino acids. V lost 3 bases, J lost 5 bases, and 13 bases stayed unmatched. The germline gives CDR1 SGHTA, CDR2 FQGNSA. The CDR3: CASSFRAPGQGAGTEAFF. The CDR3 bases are TGTGCCAGCAGCTTTCGGGCACCGGGACAGGGGGCTGGTACTGAAGCTTTCTTT.

In DNA, the CDR3 is TGTGCCAGCAGCCTCTCGGGGACTAGCTACGAGCAGTACTTC. Translated: CASSLSGTSYEQYF. V and J are TRBV7-8 and TRBJ2-7, with 8 bases identical to TRBD2. This CDR3 contains 14 residues. Germline V gene sequence: CDR1 SGHVS, CDR2 FQNEAQ. V shed 5 bases and J 3 bases; nucleotides not matched to a gene: 6. Complete variable domain (other parts from reference TRBV7-8 and TRBJ2-7): GAGVSQSPRYKVAKRGQDVALRCDPISGHVSLFWYQQALGQGPEFLTYFQNEAQLDKSGLPSDRFFAERPEGSVSTLKIQRTQQEDSAVYLCASSLSGTSYEQYFGPGTRLTVT.

CDR3 in DNA: TGTGCCAGCAGCCCGGACAGCAGCACAGATACGCAGTATTTT. Translation gives CASSPDSSTDTQYF. This chain links TRBV7-3 with TRBJ2-3; perhaps TRBD1 as D (6 bases). The V end was cut by 5 bases, the J end by 0 bases, with 9 bases between. Germline CDR1 and CDR2: SGHTA and FQGTGA. This CDR3 contains 14 residues.

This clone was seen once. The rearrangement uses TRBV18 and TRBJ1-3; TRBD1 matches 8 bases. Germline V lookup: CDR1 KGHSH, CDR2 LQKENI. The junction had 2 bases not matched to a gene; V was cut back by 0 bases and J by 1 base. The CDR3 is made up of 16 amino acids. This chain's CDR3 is CASSPPDRVSGNTIYF. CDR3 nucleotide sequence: TGTGCCAGCTCACCACCGGACAGGGTGTCTGGAAACACCATATATTTT. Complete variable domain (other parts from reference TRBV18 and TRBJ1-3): NAGVMQNPRHLVRRRGQEARLRCSPMKGHSHVYWYRQLPEEGLKFMVYLQKENIIDESGMPKERFSAEFPKEGPSILRIQQVVRGDSAAYFCASSPPDRVSGNTIYFGEGSWLTVV.

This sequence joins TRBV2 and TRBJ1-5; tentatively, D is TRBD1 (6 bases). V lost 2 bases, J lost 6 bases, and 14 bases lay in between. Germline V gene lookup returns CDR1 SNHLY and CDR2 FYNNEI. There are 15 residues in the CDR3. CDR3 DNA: TGTGCCAGCAGTGAATTGTGGGGGGGCCTTCAGCCCCAGCATTTT. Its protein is CASSELWGGLQPQHF.

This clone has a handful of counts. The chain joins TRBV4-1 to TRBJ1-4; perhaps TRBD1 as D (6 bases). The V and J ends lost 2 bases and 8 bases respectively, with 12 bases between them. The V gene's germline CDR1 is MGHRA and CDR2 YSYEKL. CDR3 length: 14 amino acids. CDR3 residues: CASSQQGSGEKLFF. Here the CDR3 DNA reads TGCGCCAGCAGCCAACAGGGGTCCGGAGAAAAACTGTTTTTT.

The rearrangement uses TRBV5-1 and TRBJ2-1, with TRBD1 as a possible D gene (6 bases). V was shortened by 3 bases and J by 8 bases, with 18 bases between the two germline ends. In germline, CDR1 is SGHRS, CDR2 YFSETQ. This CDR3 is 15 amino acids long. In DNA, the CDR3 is TGCGCCAGCAGCTCAGGGGCTCGCACCTTGGATGAGCAGTTCTTC. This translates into CASSSGARTLDEQFF.

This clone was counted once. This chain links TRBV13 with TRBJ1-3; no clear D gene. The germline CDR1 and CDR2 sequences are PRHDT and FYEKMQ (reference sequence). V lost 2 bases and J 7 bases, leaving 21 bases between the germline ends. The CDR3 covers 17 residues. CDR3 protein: CASSLKRVGLGWNTIYF. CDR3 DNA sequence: TGTGCCAGCAGCTTAAAGCGGGTCGGCCTGGGGTGGAACACCATATATTTT.

The chain's CDR3 is CASSTPGQNTGELFF. The DNA of the CDR3 is TGTGCCAGCAGCACACCGGGACAGAACACCGGGGAGCTGTTTTTT. The chain combines TRBV9 with TRBJ2-2, with D possibly matching TRBD1 (6 bases). The CDR3 loop spans 15 amino acids. CDR1 and CDR2 from the germline V gene are SGDLS and YYNGEE. V was shortened by 4 bases and J by 1 base, with 11 bases between the two germline ends.